This T cell receptor beta chain was retrieved from a study of cytomegalovirus exposure and HLA in healthy donors. These donors, healthy bone marrow donors, were studied. Primers included in the PCR were 60 Vbeta and 13 Jbeta primers. Produced via immunoSEQ multiplex PCR; TCRdb's table is partial and in-frame only. The table has approximately 170,000 clones, approximately 73% seen once. Trimming removed 6 bases from V and 6 bases from J, with 17 bases in between. The CDR3 runs to 14 residues. Germline V gene data show CDR1 as MDHEN and CDR2 as SYDVKM. Regarding this clone: What it binds is unknown.

Study observations and caveats: In a later analysis, several top co-occurrence clusters appeared linked to parvovirus B19, influenza, CMV and Epstein-Barr virus. An analysis that was carried out later associated 16,000 or so TCR beta sequences with HLA alleles at 0.05 false discovery rate. Most subjects' HLA-A and HLA-B alleles were reportedly predicted from TCR beta sequences.

This sequence joins TRBV28 and TRBJ1-2, with D possibly being TRBD1 (6 bases). The sequenced sample was PBMCs. The sequence derives from a man aged 45 to 65 in good health and CMV-seronegative. The CDR3 coding sequence is TGTGCCAGCAGCTTAAGCGGGGGCGGGGATGGCTACACCTTC. Translation: CASSLSGGGDGYTF.